One and the same sample provided the 10 T cell receptor beta chains below, sequenced in a study of PD-L1 blockade in urothelial cancer. The data were produced by immunoSEQ multiplex PCR, yet TCRdb's version contains in-frame clones alone and is incomplete. The sample lists approximately 86,000 clones; around four fifths were seen once. The time point here: pretreatment peripheral blood. The specimen was PBMCs, collected around atezolizumab (anti-PD-L1) treatment. The receptors here all came from a man aged 40-49 years with urothelial cancer.

A single count supports this clone. This sequence joins TRBV7-6 and TRBJ2-7; 8 bases fit TRBD1. Germline V gene data show CDR1 as SGHVS and CDR2 as FNYEAQ. V was clipped by 0 bases and J by 4 bases; unmatched bases: 8. The CDR3 covers 16 residues. DNA for the CDR3: TGTGCCAGCAGCTTAGCGACCGGAGACAGGGGTTACGAGCAGTACTTC. This codes for CASSLATGDRGYEQYF.

The table lists this clone with a few counts. The gene calls are TRBV4-1 and TRBJ2-7; 9 nucleotides match TRBD1. The germline CDR1 and CDR2 sequences are MGHRA and YSYEKL. The CDR3 consists of 16 residues. The trim removed 1 base at V and 3 bases at J, leaving 7 bases unmatched. Here the CDR3 DNA reads TGCGCCAGCAGCCAAGTCCGACCGGACAGGGGCTACGAGCAGTACTTC. It encodes CASSQVRPDRGYEQYF.

This clone is a singleton in its sample. The chain combines TRBV11-3 with TRBJ2-1; TRBD1 agrees at 7 bases. J was trimmed by 7 bases and V by 0 bases; bases with no gene match: 6. Germline CDR1 and CDR2: SGHNT and YENEEA. The CDR3 spans 15 residues. The CDR3 region is CASSLEGTVGNEQFF. CDR3 sequence (DNA): TGTGCCAGCAGCTTAGAAGGGACAGTAGGAAATGAGCAGTTCTTC.

V and J are TRBV6-5 and TRBJ1-5; D perhaps matches TRBD1 (6 bases). With 5 bases removed from V and 7 bases from J, the gap between germline ends came to 15 bases. CDR1 MNHEY and CDR2 SVGAGI come from the germline V gene. The CDR3 contains 14 residues. CDR3 bases: TGTGCCAGCAGTACCGGGACATCCGGCCAGCCCCAGCATTTT. This translates into CASSTGTSGQPQHF.

The chain combines TRBV28 with TRBJ2-1, with D unresolved. The CDR3 sequence is 12 residues long. Trimming shortened V by 2 bases and J by 5 bases, and 4 bases separated the two germline ends. CDR1 MDHEN and CDR2 SYDVKM come from the germline V gene. CDR3 residues: CASSLQDNEQFF. The DNA for the CDR3 is TGTGCCAGCAGTTTACAGGACAATGAGCAGTTCTTC.

This chain uses TRBV5-1 with TRBJ1-5; D is perhaps TRBD1 (5 bases). V lost 0 bases and J lost 0, with 7 bases in between. This CDR3 spans 15 amino acids. Germline CDR1 and CDR2: SGHRS and YFSETQ. The CDR3 here is CASSLEGYSNQPQHF. The CDR3 DNA follows: TGCGCCAGCAGCTTGGAGGGGTATAGCAATCAGCCCCAGCATTTT.

This chain links TRBV29-1 with TRBJ1-1, with D perhaps TRBD1 (6 bases). Trimming removed 6 bases from V and 1 base from J, with 18 bases in between. Germline CDR1 SQVTM, CDR2 ANQGSEA. This CDR3 is 15 amino acids long. In DNA, the CDR3 is TGCAGCGTGGCCACGGGGGGCGGGGGGAACACTGAAGCTTTCTTT. It is translated as CSVATGGGGNTEAFF.

The chain couples TRBV9 to TRBJ2-3; 9 positions agree with TRBD2. The germline V gene encodes CDR1 SGDLS and CDR2 YYNGEE. Losses at the gene ends were 0 bases for V and 6 bases for J; bases not matched to a gene: 14. This CDR3 spans 18 amino acids. The CDR3 DNA sequence: TGTGCCAGCAGCGTAGCCCCTGTTAGCGGGAGCCCCGGGGATACGCAGTATTTT. Translated: CASSVAPVSGSPGDTQYF.

The rearrangement links TRBV5-1 to TRBJ2-7, with 10 bases fitting TRBD2. This CDR3 contains 14 residues. The germline V gene has CDR1 SGHRS and CDR2 YFSETQ. With 0 bases clipped from V and 10 bases from J, the junction kept 7 bases outside the gene matches. The CDR3 is CASSLDSASGRQYF. CDR3 sequence (DNA): TGCGCCAGCAGCTTGGATTCGGCTAGCGGGAGACAGTACTTC.

The chain carries TRBV7-9 and TRBJ2-6, with 8 bases identical to TRBD1. Trimming cost V 4 bases and J 1 base; bases outside gene matches: 9. The CDR3 contains 18 residues. Germline V gene lookup returns CDR1 SEHNR and CDR2 FQNEAQ (reference sequence). CDR3 sequence: CASSSRTGRTSGANVLTF. The DNA for the CDR3 is TGTGCCAGCAGCTCGAGGACAGGGAGAACTTCTGGGGCCAACGTCCTGACTTTC.